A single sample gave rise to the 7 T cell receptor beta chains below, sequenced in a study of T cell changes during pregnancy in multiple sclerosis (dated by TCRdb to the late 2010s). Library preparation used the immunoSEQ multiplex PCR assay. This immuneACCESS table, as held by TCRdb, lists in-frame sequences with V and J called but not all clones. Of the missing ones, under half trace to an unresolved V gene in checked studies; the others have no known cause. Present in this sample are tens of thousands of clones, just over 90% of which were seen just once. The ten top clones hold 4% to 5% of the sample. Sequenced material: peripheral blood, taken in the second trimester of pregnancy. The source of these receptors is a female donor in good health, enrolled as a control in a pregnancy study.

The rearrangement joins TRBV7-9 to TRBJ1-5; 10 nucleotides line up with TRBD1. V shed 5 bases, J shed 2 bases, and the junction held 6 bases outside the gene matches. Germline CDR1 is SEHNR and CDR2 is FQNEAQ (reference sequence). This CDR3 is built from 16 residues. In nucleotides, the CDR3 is TGTGCCAGCAGCACGACAGGGGGCGCAGGCAATCAGCCCCAGCATTTT. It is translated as CASSTTGGAGNQPQHF. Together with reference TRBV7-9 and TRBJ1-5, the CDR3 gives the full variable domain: DTGVSQNPRHKITKRGQNVTFRCDPISEHNRLYWYRQTLGQGPEFLTYFQNEAQLEKSRLLSDRFSAERPKGSFSTLEIQRTEQGDSAMYLCASSTTGGAGNQPQHFGDGTRLSIL.

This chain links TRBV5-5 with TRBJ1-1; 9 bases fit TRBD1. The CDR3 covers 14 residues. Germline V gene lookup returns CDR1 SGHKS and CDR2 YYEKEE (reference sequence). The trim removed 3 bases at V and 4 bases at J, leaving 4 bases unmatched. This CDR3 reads CASSSPDRGTEAFF. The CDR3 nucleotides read TGTGCCAGCAGCTCCCCGGACAGGGGCACTGAAGCTTTCTTT. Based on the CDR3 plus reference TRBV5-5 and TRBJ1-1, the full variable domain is DAGVTQSPTHLIKTRGQQVTLRCSPISGHKSVSWYQQVLGQGPQFIFQYYEKEERGRGNFPDRFSARQFPNYSSELNVNALLLGDSALYLCASSSPDRGTEAFFGQGTRLTVV.

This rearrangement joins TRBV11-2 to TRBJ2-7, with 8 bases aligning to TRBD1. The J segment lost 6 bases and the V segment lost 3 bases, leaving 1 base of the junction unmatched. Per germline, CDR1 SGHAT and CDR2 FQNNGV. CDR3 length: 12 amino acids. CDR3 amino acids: CASSFRGPEQYF. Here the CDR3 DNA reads TGTGCCAGCAGCTTCAGGGGGCCCGAGCAGTACTTC.

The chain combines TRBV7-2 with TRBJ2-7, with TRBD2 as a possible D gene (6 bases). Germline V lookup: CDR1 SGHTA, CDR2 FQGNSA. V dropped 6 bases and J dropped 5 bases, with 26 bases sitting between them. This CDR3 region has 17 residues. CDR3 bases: TGTGCCAGCAGGGGTGGGGTGGCGGGACGGCTGTCCCACGAGCAGTACTTC. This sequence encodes CASRGGVAGRLSHEQYF. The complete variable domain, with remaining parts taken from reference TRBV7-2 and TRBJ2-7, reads GAGVSQSPSNKVTEKGKDVELRCDPISGHTALYWYRQSLGQGLEFLIYFQGNSAPDKSGLPSDRFSAERTGGSVSTLTIQRTQQEDSAVYLCASRGGVAGRLSHEQYFGPGTRLTVT.

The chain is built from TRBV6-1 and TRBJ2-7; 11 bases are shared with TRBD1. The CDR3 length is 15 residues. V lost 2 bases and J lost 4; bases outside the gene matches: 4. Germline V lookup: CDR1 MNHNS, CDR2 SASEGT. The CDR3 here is CASSEQDRGRYEQYF. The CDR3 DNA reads TGTGCCAGCAGTGAACAGGACAGGGGGCGTTACGAGCAGTACTTC.

DNA of the CDR3: TGTGCCAGCAGTTACCCCAACGTAGCGGGATTGGGGACTGATACCTACGAGCAGTACTTC. The encoded protein is CASSYPNVAGLGTDTYEQYF. The rearrangement links TRBV28 to TRBJ2-7, with TRBD2 identical over 8 bases. Germline values: CDR1 MDHEN, CDR2 SYDVKM. Losses at the gene ends were 4 bases for V and 2 bases for J; bases not matched to a gene: 22. This CDR3 is built from 20 residues.

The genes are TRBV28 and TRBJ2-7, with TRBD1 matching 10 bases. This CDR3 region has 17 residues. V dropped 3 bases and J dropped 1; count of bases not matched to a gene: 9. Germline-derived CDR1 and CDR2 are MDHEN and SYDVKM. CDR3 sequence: CASSFMSWGQGSYEQYF. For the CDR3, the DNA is TGTGCCAGCAGTTTCATGAGTTGGGGACAGGGGTCCTACGAGCAGTACTTC.